This entry lists 14 T cell receptor beta chains sequenced from one sample in a study of shared clonotypes between healthy human individuals. The method was immunoSEQ multiplex PCR; TCRdb's version includes in-frame clones alone and lacks a portion of them. Among just over 2,000,000 clones, approximately 94% were seen once, and the ten largest hold 1% to 1.3%. Naive CD8 populations comprised CD45RO-negative cells positively selected for CCR7, excluding terminally differentiated effector memory CD45RA+ cells. Sequencing was carried out using naive CD8+ T cells sorted from blood. These receptors came from a man younger than 30 in good health.

CDR3 protein: CASSYLAGTTQETQYF. CDR3 DNA sequence: TGCGCCAGCAGCTATTTAGCGGGGACTACTCAAGAGACCCAGTACTTC. The gene calls are TRBV5-1 and TRBJ2-5, with TRBD2 matching over 8 bases. Unmatched junction bases numbered 9, after V lost 3 bases and J lost 2 bases. The CDR3 sequence is 16 residues long. Germline assignment: CDR1 SGHRS and CDR2 YFSETQ.

In regard to this clone: The sample holds other DNA sequences that translate to the same CDR3. The CDR3 sequence is CASSLDLTDTQYF. The CDR3 DNA is TGTGCCAGCAGCTTAGATTTAACAGATACGCAGTATTTT. The V call is TRBV7-6, the J call TRBJ2-3; D unresolved. This CDR3 comprises 13 residues. With 1 base removed from V and 3 bases from J, the gap between germline ends came to 5 bases. CDR1 and CDR2 from the germline V gene are SGHVS and FNYEAQ.

This clone occurred a few times. The chain is built from TRBV25-1 and TRBJ1-6; tentatively, D is TRBD1 (5 bases). Germline CDR1 reads MGHDK; CDR2 reads SYGVNS. The CDR3 runs to 13 residues. V lost 10 bases and J lost 6, with 13 bases in between. The CDR3 DNA is TGTGCCACCCAAGGGGCCGGTAATTCACCCCTCCACTTT. This codes for CATQGAGNSPLHF.

This clone was recorded a few times. This sequence joins TRBV4-1 and TRBJ1-6; 7 nucleotides align to TRBD1. Germline V gene sequence: CDR1 MGHRA, CDR2 YSYEKL. J gave up 7 bases and V 3 bases, and 12 bases lay outside the gene matches. The CDR3 spans 17 residues. CDR3 in amino acids: CASSQPGGTERNSPLHF. Written as DNA, the CDR3 is TGCGCCAGCAGCCAGCCAGGGGGGACGGAACGCAATTCACCCCTCCACTTT.

The CDR3 bases are TGTGCCAGCAGCTTAGGCAGGGGAGGCGAAAAACTGTTTTTT. Encoded protein: CASSLGRGGEKLFF. The chain is built from TRBV7-9 and TRBJ1-4; TRBD1 might be the D (6 bases). Looked up from germline, CDR1 is SEHNR and CDR2 is FQNEAQ (reference sequence). The CDR3 contains 14 residues. Trimming left V 1 base short and J 8 bases short, with 11 bases between.

The CDR3 sequence: CASSVDDWGWASNGNTIYF. Here the CDR3 DNA reads TGTGCCAGCAGCGTAGATGATTGGGGGTGGGCATCTAATGGAAACACCATATATTTT. The rearrangement joins TRBV9 to TRBJ1-3; a possible D gene is TRBD1 (5 bases). CDR1 and CDR2 from the germline V gene are SGDLS and YYNGEE. There are 19 residues in the CDR3. V was cut by 0 bases and J by 3 bases, with 22 bases left in between.

This clone was seen just once. Other DNA sequences of this sample code for an identical CDR3. The rearrangement joins TRBV19 to TRBJ2-7; 7 bases agree with TRBD2. Germline CDR1 LNHDA, CDR2 SQIVND (reference sequence). There are 13 residues in the CDR3. The V segment lost 3 bases and the J segment 2 bases; nucleotides outside the gene matches: 1. The CDR3 sequence is CASSIGLAYEQYF. The DNA of the CDR3 is TGTGCCAGTAGTATCGGACTAGCCTACGAGCAGTACTTC.

The J gene is TRBJ2-7, the V gene TRBV4-3, with a tentative D call TRBD2 (7 bases). Between the trimmed V and J ends, which lost 4 bases and 2 bases, there was a span of 12 bases. There are 14 residues in the CDR3. CDR1 is LGHNA and CDR2 is YSLEER in the germline V gene. Here the CDR3 DNA reads TGCGCCAGCAGCCTCGCCGGGGGGCCCTACGAGCAGTACTTC. This sequence encodes CASSLAGGPYEQYF.

The chain is built from TRBV29-1 and TRBJ1-4; D might be TRBD1 (5 bases). Germline CDR1 SQVTM, CDR2 ANQGSEA. This CDR3 has 12 residues. Trimming pared 5 bases from V and 6 bases from J, leaving 10 bases between. CDR3 loop: CSVIREDEKLFF. DNA of the CDR3: TGCAGCGTTATCAGGGAGGATGAAAAACTGTTTTTT.

This chain joins TRBV27 and TRBJ1-1; 8 bases are shared with TRBD1. The CDR3 is made up of 15 amino acids. Trimming cost V 6 bases and J 1 base; bases outside gene matches: 7. Germline V CDR1 and CDR2: MNHEY, SMNVEV (reference sequence). The CDR3 region is CASSPQGTGNTEAFF. The CDR3 DNA reads TGTGCCAGCAGCCCTCAAGGGACAGGGAACACTGAAGCTTTCTTT.

For this clone: Distinct nucleotide sequences in the sample also encode this CDR3. J is TRBJ1-1 and V is TRBV30, with D hard to call. The CDR3 has 13 residues. Trimming removed 0 bases at V and 1 base at J, with 6 bases between. Germline CDR1 is GTSNPN and CDR2 is SVGIG (reference sequence). The DNA of the CDR3 is TGTGCCTGGAGTGTATTCGGGAACACTGAAGCTTTCTTT. It encodes CAWSVFGNTEAFF.

The rearrangement joins TRBV30 to TRBJ2-3, with D perhaps TRBD1 or TRBD2 (6 bases each). CDR1 is GTSNPN, CDR2 SVGIG, per germline (reference sequence). Trimming took off 0 bases at V and 2 bases at J, with 12 bases between the two ends. CDR3 size: 15 residues. The CDR3 sequence: CAWSVGGGPTDTQYF. The DNA of the CDR3 is TGTGCCTGGAGTGTCGGAGGGGGGCCCACAGATACGCAGTATTTT. Together with reference TRBV30 and TRBJ2-3, the CDR3 gives the full variable domain: SQTIHQWPATLVQPVGSPLSLECTVEGTSNPNLYWYRQAAGRGLQLLFYSVGIGQISSEVPQNLSASRPQDRQFILSSKKLLLSDSGFYLCAWSVGGGPTDTQYFGPGTRLTVL.

The chain couples TRBV11-2 to TRBJ2-3, with TRBD1 as a possible D gene (6 bases). V was trimmed by 1 base and J by 1 base, leaving 12 bases between them. Looked up from germline, CDR1 is SGHAT and CDR2 is FQNNGV. The CDR3 consists of 16 residues. CDR3 bases: TGTGCCAGCAGCTTAGCCGGGGCAGGGGGCACAGATACGCAGTATTTT. Translated, it gives CASSLAGAGGTDTQYF.

The rearrangement joins TRBV6-4 to TRBJ1-1; perhaps TRBD1 as D (6 bases). CDR3 length equals 12 residues. V lost 9 bases and J 1 base, leaving 9 bases between the germline ends. Germline CDR1 MRHNA, CDR2 SNTAGT. CDR3 DNA sequence: TGTGCCAGAAAGGGGGAGAACACTGAAGCTTTCTTT. It specifies CARKGENTEAFF.